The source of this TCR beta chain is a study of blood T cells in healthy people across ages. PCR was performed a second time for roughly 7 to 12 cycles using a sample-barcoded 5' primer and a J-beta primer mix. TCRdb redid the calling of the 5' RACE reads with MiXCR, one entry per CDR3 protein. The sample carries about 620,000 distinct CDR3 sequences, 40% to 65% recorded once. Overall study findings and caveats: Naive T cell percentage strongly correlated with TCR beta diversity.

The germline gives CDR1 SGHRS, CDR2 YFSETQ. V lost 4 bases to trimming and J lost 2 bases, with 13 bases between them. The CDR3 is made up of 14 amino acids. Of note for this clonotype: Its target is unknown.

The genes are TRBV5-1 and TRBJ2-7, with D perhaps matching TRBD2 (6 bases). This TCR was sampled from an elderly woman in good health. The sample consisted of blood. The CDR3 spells CASSVSSATYEQYF. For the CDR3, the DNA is TGCGCCAGCAGCGTGTCTAGCGCAACCTACGAGCAGTACTTC.